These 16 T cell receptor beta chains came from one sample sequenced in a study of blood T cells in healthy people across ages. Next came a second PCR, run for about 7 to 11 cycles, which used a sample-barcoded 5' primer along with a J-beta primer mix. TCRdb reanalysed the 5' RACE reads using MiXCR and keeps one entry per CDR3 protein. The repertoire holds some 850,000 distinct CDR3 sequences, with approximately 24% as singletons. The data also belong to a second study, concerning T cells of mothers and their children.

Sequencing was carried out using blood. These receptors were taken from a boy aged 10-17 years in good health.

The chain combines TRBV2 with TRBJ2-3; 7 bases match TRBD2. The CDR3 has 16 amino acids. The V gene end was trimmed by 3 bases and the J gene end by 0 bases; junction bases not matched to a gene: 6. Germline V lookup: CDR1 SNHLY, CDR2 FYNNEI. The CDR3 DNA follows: TGTGCCAGCAGTGATGTGGCTAGCGGAAGCACAGATACGCAGTATTTT. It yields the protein CASSDVASGSTDTQYF. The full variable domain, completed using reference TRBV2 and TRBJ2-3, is EPEVTQTPSHQVTQMGQEVILRCVPISNHLYFYWYRQILGQKVEFLVSFYNNEISEKSEIFDDQFSVERPDGSNFTLKIRSTKLEDSAMYFCASSDVASGSTDTQYFGPGTRLTVL.

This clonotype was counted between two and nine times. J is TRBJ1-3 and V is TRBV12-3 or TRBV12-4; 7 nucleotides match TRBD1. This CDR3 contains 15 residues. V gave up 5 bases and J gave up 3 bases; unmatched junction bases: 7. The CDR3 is CASSPTGAVGNTIYF. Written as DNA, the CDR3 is TGTGCCAGCAGTCCTACAGGGGCAGTTGGAAACACCATATATTTT.

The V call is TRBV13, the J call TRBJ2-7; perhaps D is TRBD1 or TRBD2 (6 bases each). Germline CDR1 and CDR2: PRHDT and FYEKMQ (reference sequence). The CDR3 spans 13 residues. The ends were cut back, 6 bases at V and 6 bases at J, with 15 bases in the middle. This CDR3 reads CASSTQGGGEQYF. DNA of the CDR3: TGTGCCAGCAGTACCCAAGGGGGAGGCGAGCAGTACTTC.

The CDR3: CSAQTGGEQYF. CDR3 sequence (DNA): TGCAGCGCCCAAACGGGGGGTGAGCAGTACTTC. The J gene is TRBJ2-7, the V gene TRBV29-1; TRBD2 matches at 7 bases. With V trimmed by 7 bases and J by 7 bases, 7 bases remained unmatched. Per germline, CDR1 SQVTM and CDR2 ANQGSEA. The CDR3 sequence is 11 residues long.

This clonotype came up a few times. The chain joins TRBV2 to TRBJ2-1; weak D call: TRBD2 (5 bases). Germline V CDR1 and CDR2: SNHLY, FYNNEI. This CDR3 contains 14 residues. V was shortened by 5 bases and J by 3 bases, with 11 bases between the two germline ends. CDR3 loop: CASSTGLDYNEQFF. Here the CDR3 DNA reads TGTGCCAGCAGTACCGGACTTGACTACAATGAGCAGTTCTTC. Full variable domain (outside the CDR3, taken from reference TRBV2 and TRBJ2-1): EPEVTQTPSHQVTQMGQEVILRCVPISNHLYFYWYRQILGQKVEFLVSFYNNEISEKSEIFDDQFSVERPDGSNFTLKIRSTKLEDSAMYFCASSTGLDYNEQFFGPGTRLTVL.

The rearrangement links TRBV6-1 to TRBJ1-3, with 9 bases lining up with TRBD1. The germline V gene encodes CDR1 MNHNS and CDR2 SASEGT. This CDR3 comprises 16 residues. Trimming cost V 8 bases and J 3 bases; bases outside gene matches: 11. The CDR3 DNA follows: TGTGCCAGCGGTGGAGGGGGACAGGGTCGTGGAAACACCATATATTTT. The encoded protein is CASGGGGQGRGNTIYF.

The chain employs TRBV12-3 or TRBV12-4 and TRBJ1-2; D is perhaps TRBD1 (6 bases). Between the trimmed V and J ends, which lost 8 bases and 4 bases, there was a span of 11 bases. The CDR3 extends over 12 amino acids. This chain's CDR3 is CASGRQVYGYTF. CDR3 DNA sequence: TGTGCCAGCGGCAGACAGGTCTATGGCTACACCTTC.

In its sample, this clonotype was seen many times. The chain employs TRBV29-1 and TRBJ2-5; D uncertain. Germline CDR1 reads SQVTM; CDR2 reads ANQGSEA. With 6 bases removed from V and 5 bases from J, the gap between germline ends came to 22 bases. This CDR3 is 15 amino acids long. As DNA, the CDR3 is TGCAGCGTCAAAAGGCGGACCACGGTTGAGGAGACCCAGTACTTC. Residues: CSVKRRTTVEETQYF.

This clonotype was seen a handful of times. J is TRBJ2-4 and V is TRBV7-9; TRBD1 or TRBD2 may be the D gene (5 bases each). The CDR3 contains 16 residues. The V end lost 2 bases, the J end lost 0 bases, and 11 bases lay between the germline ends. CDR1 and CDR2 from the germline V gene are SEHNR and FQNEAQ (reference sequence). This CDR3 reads CASSLSGGVAKNIQYF. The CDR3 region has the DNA TGTGCCAGCAGCTTAAGTGGGGGTGTAGCCAAAAACATTCAGTACTTC. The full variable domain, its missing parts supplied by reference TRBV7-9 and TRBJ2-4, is DTGVSQNPRHKITKRGQNVTFRCDPISEHNRLYWYRQTLGQGPEFLTYFQNEAQLEKSRLLSDRFSAERPKGSFSTLEIQRTEQGDSAMYLCASSLSGGVAKNIQYFGAGTRLSVL.

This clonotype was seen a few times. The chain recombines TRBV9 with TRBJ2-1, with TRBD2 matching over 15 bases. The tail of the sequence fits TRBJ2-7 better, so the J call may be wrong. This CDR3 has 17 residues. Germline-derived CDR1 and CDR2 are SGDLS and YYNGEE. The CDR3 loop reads CASSFGTSGGLPHEQYF. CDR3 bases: TGTGCCAGCAGCTTCGGGACTAGCGGGGGGCTACCTCACGAGCAGTACTTC.

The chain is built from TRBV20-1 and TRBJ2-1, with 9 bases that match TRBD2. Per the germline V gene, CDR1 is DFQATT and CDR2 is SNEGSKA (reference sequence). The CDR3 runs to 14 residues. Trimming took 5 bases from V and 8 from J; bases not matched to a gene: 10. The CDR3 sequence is CSAEKGLAGDEQFF. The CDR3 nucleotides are TGCAGTGCTGAAAAGGGACTAGCCGGCGATGAGCAGTTCTTC.

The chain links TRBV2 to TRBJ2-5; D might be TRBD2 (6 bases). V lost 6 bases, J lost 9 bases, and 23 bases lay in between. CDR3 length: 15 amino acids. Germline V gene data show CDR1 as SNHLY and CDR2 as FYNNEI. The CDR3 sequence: CASSAGPLVLSAQYF. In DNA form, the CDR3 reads TGTGCCAGCAGCGCGGGGCCCTTGGTTCTTTCGGCCCAGTACTTC. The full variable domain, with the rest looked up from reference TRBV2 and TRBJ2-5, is EPEVTQTPSHQVTQMGQEVILRCVPISNHLYFYWYRQILGQKVEFLVSFYNNEISEKSEIFDDQFSVERPDGSNFTLKIRSTKLEDSAMYFCASSAGPLVLSAQYFGPGTRLLVL.

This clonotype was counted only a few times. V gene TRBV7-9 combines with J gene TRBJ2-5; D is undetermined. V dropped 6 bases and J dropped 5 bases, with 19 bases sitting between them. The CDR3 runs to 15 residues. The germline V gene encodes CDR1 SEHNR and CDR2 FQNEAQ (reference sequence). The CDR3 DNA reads TGTGCCAGCAGGCTCGATATTAGGTCCGAGGAGACCCAGTACTTC. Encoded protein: CASRLDIRSEETQYF.

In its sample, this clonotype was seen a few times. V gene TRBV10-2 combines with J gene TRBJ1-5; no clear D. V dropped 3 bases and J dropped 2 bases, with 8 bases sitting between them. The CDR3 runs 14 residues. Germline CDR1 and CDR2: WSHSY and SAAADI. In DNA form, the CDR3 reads TGCGCCAGCAGTGACTCCGGGGGCAATCAGCCCCAGCATTTT. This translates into CASSDSGGNQPQHF.

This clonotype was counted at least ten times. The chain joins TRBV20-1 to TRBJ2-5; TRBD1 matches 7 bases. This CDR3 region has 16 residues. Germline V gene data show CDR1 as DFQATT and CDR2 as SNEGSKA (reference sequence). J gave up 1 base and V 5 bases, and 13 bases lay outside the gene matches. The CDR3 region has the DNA TGCAGTGCTTATAAGGACAGGCTGGGGATCCAAGAGACCCAGTACTTC. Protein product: CSAYKDRLGIQETQYF.

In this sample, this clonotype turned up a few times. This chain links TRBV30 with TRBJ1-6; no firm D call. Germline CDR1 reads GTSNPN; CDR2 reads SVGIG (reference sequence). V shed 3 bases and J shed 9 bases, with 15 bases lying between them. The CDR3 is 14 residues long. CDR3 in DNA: TGTGCCTGGAGCTACCAGGTAGTGATTTCACCCCTCCACTTT. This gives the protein CAWSYQVVISPLHF.